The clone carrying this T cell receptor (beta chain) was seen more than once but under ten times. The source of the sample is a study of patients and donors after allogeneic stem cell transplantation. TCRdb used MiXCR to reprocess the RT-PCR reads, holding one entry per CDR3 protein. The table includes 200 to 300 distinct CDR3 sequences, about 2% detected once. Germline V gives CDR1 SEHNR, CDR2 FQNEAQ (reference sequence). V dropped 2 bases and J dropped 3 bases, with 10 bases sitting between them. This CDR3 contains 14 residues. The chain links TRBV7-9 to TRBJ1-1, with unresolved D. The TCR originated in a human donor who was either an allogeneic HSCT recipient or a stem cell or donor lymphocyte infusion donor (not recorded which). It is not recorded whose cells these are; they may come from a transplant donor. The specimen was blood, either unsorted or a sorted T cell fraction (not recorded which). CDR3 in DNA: TGTGCCAGCAGCTTAAAGACCCGTGACACTGAAGCTTTCTTT. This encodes CASSLKTRDTEAFF.